The source of this TCR beta chain is a study of T-cell memory formation after mild COVID-19. With respect to this clonotype: What it binds is unknown.

The CDR3 is 18 residues long. Germline V gives CDR1 DFQATT, CDR2 SNEGSKA (reference sequence). Trimming at V came to 4 bases and at J to 5 bases, leaving 14 bases not matched to a gene. Study-level findings and limits: CD4+ bias marked clones expanding day 15 to 37, unlike balanced contracting clones. Second-wave clones with a day 37 peak had unconfirmed SARS-CoV-2 specificity.

With constant-segment primers, 5'RACE yielded cDNA libraries of TCR alpha and TCR beta that carried sample barcodes and UMIs. TCRdb independently ran MiXCR on the 5' RACE reads; one entry per CDR3 protein. This sample has 390,000 or so distinct CDR3 sequences, with approximately 15% found just once. The sequencing sample was made of PBMCs or a T cell subset sorted from them (not recorded which). V and J are TRBV20-1 and TRBJ2-3; 14 bases agree with TRBD2. This receptor was obtained from a man younger than 30 who had mild COVID-19 (a few samples of this study predate the infection). Cell type and time point are not known. This CDR3 is CSAIGTSGRGATGDTQYF. DNA for the CDR3: TGCAGTGCTATAGGGACTAGCGGGAGAGGGGCCACTGGAGATACGCAGTATTTT.